This T cell receptor beta chain was sequenced during a study of blood T cell repertoires in COVID-19. The assay was immunoSEQ multiplex PCR, and TCRdb's table has in-frame clones only and misses some. The table includes 150,000 to 200,000 clones, around 80% detected once. The CDR3 covers 15 residues. Germline V gene sequence: CDR1 MNHEY, CDR2 SVGAGI. V dropped 7 bases and J dropped 0 bases, with 13 bases sitting between them. The sample taken for sequencing was peripheral blood. The source of this sequence is an older woman with COVID-19, enrolled during active disease. The chain employs TRBV6-5 and TRBJ1-3; D may be TRBD1 (5 bases). As DNA, the CDR3 is TGTGCCAGCATCCAGGACACACACTCTGGAAACACCATATATTTT. Translated, it gives CASIQDTHSGNTIYF.